This TCR beta chain was profiled in a study of T cells in Graves' hyperthyroidism and ophthalmopathy. Looked up from germline, CDR1 is SNHLY and CDR2 is FYNNEI. V lost 5 bases and J lost 3, with 19 bases in between. CDR3 length: 16 residues. This clonotype was recorded many times. It was RNA transcripts that yielded the amplified TCR beta CDR3 regions. Researchers ran a first-round RT-PCR on the TCR CDR3 using the HTBI primer set. TCRdb reprocessed the multiplex PCR reads via MiXCR and lists one record per CDR3 protein. This table has 130,000 to 150,000 distinct CDR3 sequences, over 20% appearing once.

Sequencing input: blood. The genes are TRBV2 and TRBJ1-2; D unclear. This receptor was obtained from a woman in her forties or fifties with Graves' hyperthyroidism that later progressed to Graves' ophthalmopathy. The CDR3 protein is CASSSNSKGSDYGYTF. CDR3 nucleotides: TGTGCCAGCAGTTCCAATTCAAAGGGATCCGACTATGGCTACACCTTC.